This T cell receptor beta chain was observed in a study of control samples from healthy donors and cancer patients. Generated by immunoSEQ multiplex PCR, the TCRdb table keeps only in-frame clones and is missing some. The sample contains about 250,000 clones, approximately 80% of which appear only once. The V end lost 0 bases, the J end lost 0 bases, and 5 bases lay between the germline ends. Germline V lookup: CDR1 MNHNY, CDR2 SVGAGI (reference sequence). This CDR3 spans 15 amino acids. The sequence came from a woman aged 55-70 years with lung cancer. Sequences were obtained from PBMCs. The V call is TRBV6-6, the J call TRBJ1-4; no firm D call. For the CDR3, the DNA is TGTGCCAGCAGTTACTCGTCTACAACTAATGAAAAACTGTTTTTT. Protein: CASSYSSTTNEKLFF.